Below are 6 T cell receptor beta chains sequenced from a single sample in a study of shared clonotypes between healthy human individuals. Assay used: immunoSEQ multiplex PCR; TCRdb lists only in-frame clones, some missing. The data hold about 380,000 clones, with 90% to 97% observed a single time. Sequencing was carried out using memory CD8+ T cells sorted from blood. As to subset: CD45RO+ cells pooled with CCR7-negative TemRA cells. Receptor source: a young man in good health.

CDR3 bases: TGTGCCAGCAGTTTACAAGTATGGGGGTTCAATCAGCCCCAGCATTTT. Amino acid sequence: CASSLQVWGFNQPQHF. V gene TRBV28 combines with J gene TRBJ1-5; a weak D match, TRBD1 (5 bases). V lost 2 bases to trimming and J lost 3 bases, with 14 bases between them. Germline-derived CDR1 and CDR2 are MDHEN and SYDVKM. The length of the CDR3 is 16 residues.

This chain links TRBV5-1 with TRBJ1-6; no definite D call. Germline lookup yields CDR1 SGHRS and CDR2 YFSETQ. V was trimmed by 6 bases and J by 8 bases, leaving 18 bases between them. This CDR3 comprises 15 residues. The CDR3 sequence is CASTETPGGDSPLHF. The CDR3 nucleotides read TGCGCCAGCACCGAGACCCCCGGCGGGGATTCACCCCTCCACTTT.

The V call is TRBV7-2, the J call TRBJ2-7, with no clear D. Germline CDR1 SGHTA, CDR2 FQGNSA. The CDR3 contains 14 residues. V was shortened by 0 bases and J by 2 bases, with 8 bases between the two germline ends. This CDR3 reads CASSLAGITYEQYF. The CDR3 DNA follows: TGTGCCAGCAGCTTAGCGGGGATAACCTACGAGCAGTACTTC.

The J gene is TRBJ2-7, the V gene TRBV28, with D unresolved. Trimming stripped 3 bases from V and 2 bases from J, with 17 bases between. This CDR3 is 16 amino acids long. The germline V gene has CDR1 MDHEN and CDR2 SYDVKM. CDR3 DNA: TGTGCCAGCAGTTTGCCGATATCCGGCAGGACCTACGAGCAGTACTTC. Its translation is CASSLPISGRTYEQYF.

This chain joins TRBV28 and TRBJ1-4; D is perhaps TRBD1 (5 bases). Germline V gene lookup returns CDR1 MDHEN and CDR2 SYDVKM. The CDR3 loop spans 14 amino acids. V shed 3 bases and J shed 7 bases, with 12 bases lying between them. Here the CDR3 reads CASSFGAGSEKLFF. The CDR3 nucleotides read TGTGCCAGCAGTTTTGGGGCGGGTAGTGAAAAACTGTTTTTT. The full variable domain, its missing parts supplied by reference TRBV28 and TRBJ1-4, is DVKVTQSSRYLVKRTGEKVFLECVQDMDHENMFWYRQDPGLGLRLIYFSYDVKMKEKGDIPEGYSVSREKKERFSLILESASTNQTSMYLCASSFGAGSEKLFFGSGTQLSVL.

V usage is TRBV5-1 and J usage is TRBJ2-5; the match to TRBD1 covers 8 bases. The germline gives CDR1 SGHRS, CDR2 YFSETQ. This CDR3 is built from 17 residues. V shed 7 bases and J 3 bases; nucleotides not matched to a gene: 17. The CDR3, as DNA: TGCGCCAGCCAGCAAGGTAGGACAGGGACGCTGGAAGAGACCCAGTACTTC. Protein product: CASQQGRTGTLEETQYF.